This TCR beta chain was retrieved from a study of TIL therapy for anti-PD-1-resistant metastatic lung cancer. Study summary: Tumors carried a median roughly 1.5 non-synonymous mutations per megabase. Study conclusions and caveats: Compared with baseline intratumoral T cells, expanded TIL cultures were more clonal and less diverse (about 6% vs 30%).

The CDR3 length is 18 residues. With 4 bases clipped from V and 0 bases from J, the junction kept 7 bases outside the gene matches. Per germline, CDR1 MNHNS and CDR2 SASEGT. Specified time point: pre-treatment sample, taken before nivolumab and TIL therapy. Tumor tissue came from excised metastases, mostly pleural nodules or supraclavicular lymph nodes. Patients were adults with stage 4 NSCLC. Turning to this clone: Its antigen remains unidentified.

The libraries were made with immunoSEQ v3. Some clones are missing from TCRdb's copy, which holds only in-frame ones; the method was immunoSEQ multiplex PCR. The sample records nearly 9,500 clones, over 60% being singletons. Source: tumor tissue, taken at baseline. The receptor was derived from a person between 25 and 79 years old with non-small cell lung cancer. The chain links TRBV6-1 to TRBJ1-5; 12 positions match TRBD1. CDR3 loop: CASSGDRGLGNSNQPQHF. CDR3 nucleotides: TGTGCCAGCAGTGGGGACAGGGGGCTAGGAAATAGCAATCAGCCCCAGCATTTT.